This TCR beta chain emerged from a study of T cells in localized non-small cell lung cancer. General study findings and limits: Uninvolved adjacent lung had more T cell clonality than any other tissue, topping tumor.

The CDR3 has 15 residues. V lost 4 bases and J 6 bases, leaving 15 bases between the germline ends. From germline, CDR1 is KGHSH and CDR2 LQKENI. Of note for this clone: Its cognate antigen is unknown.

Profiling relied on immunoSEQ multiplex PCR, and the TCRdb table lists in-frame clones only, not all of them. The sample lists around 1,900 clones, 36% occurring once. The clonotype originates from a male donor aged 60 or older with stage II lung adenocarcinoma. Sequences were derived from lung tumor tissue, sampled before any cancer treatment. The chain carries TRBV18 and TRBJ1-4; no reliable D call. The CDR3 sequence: CASSLTKDYDEKLFF. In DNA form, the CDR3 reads TGTGCCAGCTCACTCACAAAGGATTACGATGAAAAACTGTTTTTT.